This T cell receptor beta chain stems from a study of PD-1 blockade in classical Hodgkin lymphoma. Note on this clone: The antigen remains undetermined.

Every patient experienced relapse after autologous stem cell transplantation, and brentuximab vedotin exposure varied. When best responses were assessed, they were complete response, partial response or progressive disease. Germline V gene sequence: CDR1 LGHNA, CDR2 YSLEER. The V end lost 0 bases, the J end lost 3 bases, and 9 bases lay between the germline ends. The CDR3 sequence is 14 residues long. Method: immunoSEQ multiplex PCR; TCRdb's copy keeps in-frame clones and lacks some. The table includes about 17,000 clones, about four fifths detected once. Study-wide findings and caveats: Whereas CD4+ TCR diversity had risen significantly by C4D1, CD8+ TCR diversity had not.

The origin of this receptor is a human donor with classical Hodgkin lymphoma. The chain carries TRBV4-3 and TRBJ2-7; a possible D gene is TRBD1 (6 bases). The source was peripheral blood mononuclear cells (PBMCs), collected at baseline. The CDR3 reads CASSQDRGFYEQYF. The CDR3 DNA follows: TGCGCCAGCAGCCAAGACAGGGGCTTCTACGAGCAGTACTTC.